This T cell receptor beta chain was sequenced for a study of OX40 agonist ivuxolimab in advanced cancers. V gave up 6 bases and J gave up 4 bases; unmatched junction bases: 12. Germline V gene data show CDR1 as MDHEN and CDR2 as SYDVKM. This CDR3 has 15 amino acids. TCRdb's copy holds only in-frame clones and misses some; the assay was immunoSEQ multiplex PCR. The repertoire holds tens of thousands of clones, with roughly 85% as singletons. General study points: Part of the nonresponder group also had normalized T-cell clonal expansion that was low. Dose levels from 0.1 to 3.0 mg/kg saw CD4+ and CD8+ blood T cells expand clonally by week 6. Expanded peripheral T cells had an undetermined antigen specificity. Relative to CD4+ cells, CD8+ T cells on average had more expanded clones.

Of note for this clone: Antigen unknown.

Material: CD4+ or CD8+ T cells sorted from blood, obtained in a trial of the OX40 agonist ivuxolimab. This sequence was found in an adult with an advanced solid tumor such as melanoma, head and neck, liver or kidney cancer. The chain uses TRBV28 and TRBJ2-7, with TRBD2 matching over 7 bases. The CDR3, as DNA: TGTGCCAGCAGCCCTCCTGGGGGGGACGGGTACGAGCAGTACTTC. This gives the protein CASSPPGGDGYEQYF.